This entry concerns a single TCR beta chain. Antigen: not known. This entry is derived from a study of naive and memory T cell subsets. Two oligonucleotides, mixed equimolar, formed the beta constant-region primer covering TRBC1 and TRBC2. Ligated cDNA was amplified by four rounds of PCR with nested alpha and beta constant-region primers and SP2. MiXCR was run by TCRdb on the UMI-ligation and nested PCR reads, yielding one entry per CDR3 protein. The sample has roughly 100,000 distinct CDR3 sequences, around 13% seen once. Germline V lookup: CDR1 LGHNA, CDR2 YNFKEQ. This CDR3 is built from 14 residues. V was pared by 4 bases and J by 5 bases, with 9 bases between. Findings and caveats of the study: Naive repertoires, especially CD8, held a few larger clonotypes, possibly memory cells re-expressing CD45RA.

Sequential positive selection took CD4 T cells first, then CD8 T cells. The chain couples TRBV4-2 to TRBJ1-6; D remains ambiguous. The source of this sequence is a human donor in good health. The sequencing sample was made of naive CD8+ T cells from blood. CDR3 in amino acids: CASSPVLDNSPLHF. CDR3 bases: TGTGCCAGCAGCCCAGTTCTAGATAATTCACCCCTCCACTTT.